This T cell receptor (beta chain) was observed in a study of CD8 T cells in ankylosing spondylitis. One entry per CDR3 protein results from TCRdb running MiXCR on the 5' RACE reads. The sample has about 360,000 distinct CDR3 sequences, 20% seen once. The CDR3 contains 15 residues. Losses at the gene ends were 8 bases for V and 1 base for J; bases not matched to a gene: 10. In germline, CDR1 is LNHNV, CDR2 YYDKDF (reference sequence). The chain couples TRBV15 to TRBJ2-5, with 7 bases fitting TRBD2. The sequence derives from a male donor with ankylosing spondylitis or in good health (not recorded which). Sequenced material: blood, either unsorted or a sorted T cell fraction (not recorded which). The CDR3 region is CATRGASSGQETQYF. The DNA of the CDR3 is TGTGCCACCCGAGGCGCTTCTAGCGGCCAAGAGACCCAGTACTTC. Variable domain in full (rest from reference TRBV15 and TRBJ2-5): DAMVIQNPRYQVTQFGKPVTLSCSQTLNHNVMYWYQQKSSQAPKLLFHYYDKDFNNEADTPDNFQSRRPNTSFCFLDIRSPGLGDTAMYLCATRGASSGQETQYFGPGTRLLVL.